The 27 T cell receptor beta chains below come from one sample, sequenced in a study of cytomegalovirus exposure and HLA in healthy donors. The PCR ran on 60 Vbeta and 13 Jbeta primers. The assay was immunoSEQ multiplex PCR, and TCRdb's table has in-frame clones only and misses some. The sample records 280,000 or so clones, 85% to 90% being singletons. Sequencing input: PBMCs. These receptors originate from a woman aged 18-29 years in good health and CMV-seronegative.

This chain links TRBV5-1 with TRBJ2-7; 10 bases align to TRBD1. The trim removed 4 bases at V and 2 bases at J, leaving 6 bases unmatched. Germline lookup yields CDR1 SGHRS and CDR2 YFSETQ. The CDR3 is 15 amino acids. The CDR3: CASSGGQGGAYEQYF. In DNA form, the CDR3 reads TGCGCCAGCAGCGGAGGACAGGGGGGAGCCTACGAGCAGTACTTC.

The chain uses TRBV6-1 and TRBJ1-1; maybe TRBD1 (5 bases). The CDR3 covers 14 residues. The V end was cut by 7 bases, the J end by 1 base, with 13 bases between. Germline assignment: CDR1 MNHNS and CDR2 SASEGT. The CDR3 DNA sequence: TGTGCCAGCATCTCCGGGACTTCGAACACTGAAGCTTTCTTT. It translates to CASISGTSNTEAFF.

The rearrangement uses TRBV7-8 and TRBJ2-7, with 7 bases fitting TRBD1. CDR3 length: 18 amino acids. The trim removed 1 base at V and 0 bases at J, leaving 12 bases unmatched. Germline V gene data show CDR1 as SGHVS and CDR2 as FQNEAQ. CDR3 nucleotide sequence: TGTGCCAGCAGCTTAGGTTCATATGGACGGGACAGCTCCTACGAGCAGTACTTC. It yields the protein CASSLGSYGRDSSYEQYF.

The chain links TRBV28 to TRBJ2-7; 7 nucleotides line up with TRBD1. With 6 bases clipped from V and 0 bases from J, the junction kept 8 bases outside the gene matches. The CDR3 spans 15 residues. Germline V lookup: CDR1 MDHEN, CDR2 SYDVKM. The CDR3, as DNA: TGTGCCAGCAGACAGGACAGGTTGACCTCCTACGAGCAGTACTTC. It is translated as CASRQDRLTSYEQYF.

This clone was detected only once. The chain joins TRBV15 to TRBJ2-7; TRBD1 is a possible D gene (6 bases). Germline lookup yields CDR1 LNHNV and CDR2 YYDKDF (reference sequence). Trimming left V 5 bases short and J 2 bases short, with 10 bases between. This CDR3 spans 13 amino acids. CDR3 sequence reads: CATSRTVTYEQYF. The CDR3 coding sequence is TGTGCCACCAGCCGGACAGTAACCTACGAGCAGTACTTC.

The chain is built from TRBV6-5 and TRBJ1-6; maybe TRBD1 (6 bases). CDR1 is MNHEY and CDR2 is SVGAGI in the germline V gene. V lost 2 bases and J lost 7, with 9 bases in between. CDR3 length: 14 residues. The CDR3 region is CASSYEQGNSPLHF. For the CDR3, the DNA is TGTGCCAGCAGTTACGAACAGGGAAATTCACCCCTCCACTTT.

V and J are TRBV30 and TRBJ2-3; 12 positions match TRBD2. From germline, CDR1 is GTSNPN and CDR2 SVGIG (reference sequence). The J segment lost 6 bases and the V segment lost 5 bases, leaving 6 bases of the junction unmatched. The CDR3 length is 14 residues. CDR3 amino acids: CAWSSGGARDTQYF. CDR3 nucleotide sequence: TGTGCCTGGTCTAGCGGGGGGGCTCGGGATACGCAGTATTTT.

This chain joins TRBV27 and TRBJ2-3, with 9 nucleotides matching TRBD2. CDR3 size: 15 residues. Germline V CDR1 and CDR2: MNHEY, SMNVEV (reference sequence). J was trimmed by 6 bases and V by 3 bases; bases with no gene match: 7. CDR3 in amino acids: CASSFAGGPGDTQYF. DNA of the CDR3: TGTGCCAGCAGTTTCGCGGGGGGGCCGGGGGATACGCAGTATTTT.

V and J are TRBV6-5 and TRBJ1-1; D gene uncertain. Trimming cost V 0 bases and J 0 bases, with 8 bases left between them. Germline V gene data show CDR1 as MNHEY and CDR2 as SVGAGI. This CDR3 is 15 amino acids long. CDR3 protein: CASSYSATLNTEAFF. DNA for the CDR3: TGTGCCAGCAGTTACTCGGCCACGTTGAACACTGAAGCTTTCTTT.

This chain's CDR3 is CASSPLSTGSQAQFF. The CDR3 DNA reads TGTGCCAGCAGCCCTCTCTCTACAGGATCGCAAGCGCAGTTCTTC. V gene TRBV9 combines with J gene TRBJ2-1; possibly TRBD1 for D (5 bases). This CDR3 spans 15 amino acids. Germline CDR1 and CDR2: SGDLS and YYNGEE. The V gene lost 4 bases and the J gene lost 12 bases, with 23 bases spanning the gap.

This chain uses TRBV7-8 with TRBJ1-1, with TRBD1 matching over 8 bases. With 5 bases clipped from V and 5 bases from J, the junction kept 7 bases outside the gene matches. Germline-derived CDR1 and CDR2 are SGHVS and FQNEAQ. The CDR3 has 14 residues. CDR3 amino acids: CASSQQGVMTEAFF. Written as DNA, the CDR3 is TGTGCCAGCAGCCAACAGGGGGTGATGACTGAAGCTTTCTTT. Full variable domain (rest looked up from reference TRBV7-8 and TRBJ1-1): GAGVSQSPRYKVAKRGQDVALRCDPISGHVSLFWYQQALGQGPEFLTYFQNEAQLDKSGLPSDRFFAERPEGSVSTLKIQRTQQEDSAVYLCASSQQGVMTEAFFGQGTRLTVV.

The rearrangement links TRBV11-2 to TRBJ2-7, with a tentative D call TRBD2 (6 bases). Per germline, CDR1 SGHAT and CDR2 FQNNGV. This CDR3 contains 14 residues. Trimming cost V 1 base and J 2 bases, with 9 bases left between them. CDR3 sequence (DNA): TGTGCCAGCAGCTTAGCGGGGGTAACCTACGAGCAGTACTTC. Translated, it gives CASSLAGVTYEQYF.

The V gene is TRBV9, the J gene TRBJ1-2, with 9 positions matching TRBD1. Germline V lookup: CDR1 SGDLS, CDR2 YYNGEE. The ends lost 3 bases at V and 0 bases at J; junction bases unmatched: 9. The CDR3 contains 17 residues. For the CDR3, the DNA is TGTGCCAGCAGCGCGCGGGACAGGGCCCATTCTAACTATGGCTACACCTTC. Translated, it gives CASSARDRAHSNYGYTF. The full variable domain, rest sourced from reference TRBV9 and TRBJ1-2, is DSGVTQTPKHLITATGQRVTLRCSPRSGDLSVYWYQQSLDQGLQFLIQYYNGEERAKGNILERFSAQQFPDLHSELNLSSLELGDSALYFCASSARDRAHSNYGYTFGSGTRLTVV.

The chain joins TRBV9 to TRBJ2-1, with 8 bases aligning to TRBD1. The germline gives CDR1 SGDLS, CDR2 YYNGEE. The CDR3 contains 14 residues. The V segment lost 4 bases and the J segment 6 bases; nucleotides outside the gene matches: 6. CDR3 DNA: TGTGCCAGCAGCTCAGGGGGCCGGCCCAATGAGCAGTTCTTC. Residues: CASSSGGRPNEQFF.

V and J are TRBV27 and TRBJ1-5; D unclear. The CDR3 consists of 13 residues. Germline V gene sequence: CDR1 MNHEY, CDR2 SMNVEV (reference sequence). The V gene lost 3 bases and the J gene lost 4 bases, with 7 bases spanning the gap. The CDR3 loop reads CASSFSDNQPQHF. The DNA for the CDR3 is TGTGCCAGCAGTTTTTCAGATAATCAGCCCCAGCATTTT.

The chain links TRBV6-6 to TRBJ1-1; 9 bases are a match to TRBD1. The CDR3 consists of 16 residues. Looked up from germline, CDR1 is MNHNY and CDR2 is SVGAGI (reference sequence). Losses at the gene ends were 6 bases for V and 6 bases for J; bases not matched to a gene: 14. CDR3 nucleotide sequence: TGTGCCAGCAGGGGATCGACAGGGGGGGGCGTCTCTGAAGCTTTCTTT. This encodes CASRGSTGGGVSEAFF.

In nucleotides, the CDR3 is TGTGCCAGCAGTGCACCCGAGGGCAATCAGCCCCAGCATTTT. Residues: CASSAPEGNQPQHF. This rearrangement joins TRBV2 to TRBJ1-5; D not resolved. Germline assignment: CDR1 SNHLY and CDR2 FYNNEI. CDR3 length: 14 amino acids. Deletions cut 4 bases from V and 2 bases from J, with 9 bases between.

This chain joins TRBV7-9 and TRBJ1-5; no firm D call. This CDR3 has 15 amino acids. Trimming cost V 5 bases and J 7 bases, with 18 bases left between them. Germline-derived CDR1 and CDR2 are SEHNR and FQNEAQ (reference sequence). The DNA for the CDR3 is TGTGCCAGCAGCGAAACGGGTTCCGTTGGCCAGCCCCAGCATTTT. It codes for CASSETGSVGQPQHF.

The J gene is TRBJ1-1, the V gene TRBV30; possibly TRBD1 for D (5 bases). The germline V and J ends were trimmed by 7 bases and 7 bases, with 13 bases remaining between them. The CDR3 extends over 11 amino acids. From germline, CDR1 is GTSNPN and CDR2 SVGIG (reference sequence). The CDR3 is CASHDSREAFF. In nucleotides, the CDR3 is TGTGCCTCTCACGACAGTCGTGAAGCTTTCTTT.

This chain joins TRBV5-4 and TRBJ2-5, with D tentatively TRBD1 (6 bases). The J call may be wrong; the DNA end is better matched by TRBJ2-7. This CDR3 spans 14 amino acids. The germline V gene encodes CDR1 SGHNT and CDR2 YYREEE (reference sequence). CDR3: CASSLDEGAYEQYF. The CDR3 DNA reads TGTGCCAGCAGCTTGGACGAGGGGGCCTACGAGCAGTACTTC.

The chain uses TRBV25-1 and TRBJ2-7, with TRBD1 matching 7 bases. This CDR3 comprises 15 residues. The junction had 12 bases not matched to a gene; V was cut back by 3 bases and J by 7 bases. The germline V gene encodes CDR1 MGHDK and CDR2 SYGVNS. Written as DNA, the CDR3 is TGTGCCAGCAGTGATCACCCGGTGGGACAGATAGAGCAGTACTTC. Amino acids: CASSDHPVGQIEQYF.

This clone was found once. The rearrangement links TRBV5-1 to TRBJ2-4; TRBD2 matches 14 bases. CDR1 and CDR2 from the germline V gene are SGHRS and YFSETQ. The CDR3 consists of 16 residues. The trim removed 1 base at V and 12 bases at J, leaving 9 bases unmatched. CDR3 in amino acids: CASSLSGLAGAPDQYF. DNA for the CDR3: TGCGCCAGCAGCTTGTCGGGACTAGCGGGGGCCCCCGATCAGTACTTC.

The CDR3 reads CASSAQGAVAGNTIYF. CDR3 nucleotide sequence: TGTGCCAGCAGCGCCCAGGGGGCTGTTGCTGGAAACACCATATATTTT. The rearrangement uses TRBV9 and TRBJ1-3; TRBD1 aligns across 8 bases. Unmatched junction bases numbered 7, after V lost 3 bases and J lost 2 bases. Germline V gene sequence: CDR1 SGDLS, CDR2 YYNGEE. The CDR3 runs 16 residues.

The J gene is TRBJ2-5, the V gene TRBV9; D uncertain. The length of the CDR3 is 15 residues. Germline V gene data show CDR1 as SGDLS and CDR2 as YYNGEE. Trimming removed 4 bases from V and 2 bases from J, with 15 bases in between. This CDR3 reads CASSPASDTQETQYF. DNA of the CDR3: TGTGCCAGCAGCCCCGCGAGCGATACGCAAGAGACCCAGTACTTC.

This clone appeared a few times. The chain is built from TRBV27 and TRBJ1-2; D gene uncertain. This CDR3 is 16 amino acids long. CDR1 and CDR2 (germline): MNHEY, SMNVEV (reference sequence). V was pared by 4 bases and J by 1 base, with 16 bases between. CDR3 sequence (DNA): TGTGCCAGCAGTTCCCCCTCAGGCGACAATAACTATGGCTACACCTTC. This translates into CASSSPSGDNNYGYTF.

The rearrangement joins TRBV28 to TRBJ2-7, with 8 bases aligning to TRBD1. This CDR3 is 14 amino acids long. The germline V gene encodes CDR1 MDHEN and CDR2 SYDVKM. V lost 2 bases to trimming and J lost 7 bases; unmatched junction nucleotides: 7. This CDR3 is CASSLDRGPMEQYF. DNA for the CDR3: TGTGCCAGCAGTTTAGACAGGGGTCCCATGGAGCAGTACTTC.

The chain uses TRBV18 and TRBJ2-7, with 7 bases aligning to TRBD1. The CDR3 extends over 13 amino acids. Looked up from germline, CDR1 is KGHSH and CDR2 is LQKENI. Trimming removed 3 bases from V and 3 bases from J; junction bases left unmatched: 2. The CDR3 loop reads CASSPGTVYEQYF. The CDR3 DNA sequence: TGTGCCAGCTCACCCGGGACAGTCTACGAGCAGTACTTC.